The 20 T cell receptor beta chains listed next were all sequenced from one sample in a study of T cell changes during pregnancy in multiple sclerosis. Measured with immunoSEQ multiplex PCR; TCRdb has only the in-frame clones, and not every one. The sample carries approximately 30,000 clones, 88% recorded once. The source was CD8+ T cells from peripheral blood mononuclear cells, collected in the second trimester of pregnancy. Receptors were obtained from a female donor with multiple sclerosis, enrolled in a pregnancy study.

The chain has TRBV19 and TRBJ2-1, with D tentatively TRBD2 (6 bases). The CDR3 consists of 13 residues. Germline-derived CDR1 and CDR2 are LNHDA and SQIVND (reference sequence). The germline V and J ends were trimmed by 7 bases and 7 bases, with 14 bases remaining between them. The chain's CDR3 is CASTTGDRNEQFF. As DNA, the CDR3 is TGTGCCAGTACCACGGGGGACCGTAATGAGCAGTTCTTC. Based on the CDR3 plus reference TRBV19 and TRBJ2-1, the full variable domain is DGGITQSPKYLFRKEGQNVTLSCEQNLNHDAMYWYRQDPGQGLRLIYYSQIVNDFQKGDIAEGYSVSREKKESFPLTVTSAQKNPTAFYLCASTTGDRNEQFFGPGTRLTVL.

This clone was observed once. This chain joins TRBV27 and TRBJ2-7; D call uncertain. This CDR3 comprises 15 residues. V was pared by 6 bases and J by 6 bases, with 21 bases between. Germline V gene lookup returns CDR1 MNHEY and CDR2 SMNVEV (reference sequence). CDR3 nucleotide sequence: TGTGCCAGCAGCTCTCATTGGGTACACGAGCGCGAGCAGTACTTC. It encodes CASSSHWVHEREQYF.

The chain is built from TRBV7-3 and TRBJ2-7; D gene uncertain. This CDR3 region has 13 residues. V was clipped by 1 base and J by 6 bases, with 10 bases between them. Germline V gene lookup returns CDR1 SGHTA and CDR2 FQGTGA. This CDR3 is CASSLNSRLEQYF. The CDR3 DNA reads TGTGCCAGCAGCTTAAATAGCCGTCTCGAGCAGTACTTC.

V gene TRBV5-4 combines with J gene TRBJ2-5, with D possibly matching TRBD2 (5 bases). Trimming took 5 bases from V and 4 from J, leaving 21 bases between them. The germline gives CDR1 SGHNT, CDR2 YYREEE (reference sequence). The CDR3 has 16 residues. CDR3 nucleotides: TGTGCCAGCAGGGGAGCGGTTGAAGAATTCAGAGAGACCCAGTACTTC. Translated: CASRGAVEEFRETQYF.

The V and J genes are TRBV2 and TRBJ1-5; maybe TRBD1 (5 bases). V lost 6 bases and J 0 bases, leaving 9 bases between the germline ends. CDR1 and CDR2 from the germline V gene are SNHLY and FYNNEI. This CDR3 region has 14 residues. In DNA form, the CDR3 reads TGTGCCAGCAGCCGACAGACTAGCAATCAGCCCCAGCATTTT. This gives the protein CASSRQTSNQPQHF.

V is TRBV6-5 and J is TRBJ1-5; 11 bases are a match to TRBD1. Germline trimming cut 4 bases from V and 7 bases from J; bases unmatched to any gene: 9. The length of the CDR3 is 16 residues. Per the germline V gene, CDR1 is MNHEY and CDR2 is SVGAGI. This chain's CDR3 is CASSLRTGGLGQPQHF. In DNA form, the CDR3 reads TGTGCCAGCAGTTTACGGACAGGGGGCTTGGGGCAGCCCCAGCATTTT.

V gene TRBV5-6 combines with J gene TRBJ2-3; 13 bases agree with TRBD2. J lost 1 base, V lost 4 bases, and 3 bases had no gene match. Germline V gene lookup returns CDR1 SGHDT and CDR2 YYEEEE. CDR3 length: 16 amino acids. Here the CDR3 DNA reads TGTGCCAGCAGCCCAGGACTAGCGGGGGGCACAGATACGCAGTATTTT. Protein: CASSPGLAGGTDTQYF.

The CDR3: CASSEAEYNEQFF. CDR3 nucleotides: TGTGCCAGCAGTGAAGCCGAGTACAATGAGCAGTTCTTC. The chain joins TRBV6-5 to TRBJ2-1; D not certain. V was trimmed by 5 bases and J by 4 bases, leaving 9 bases between them. Germline V CDR1 and CDR2: MNHEY, SVGAGI. This CDR3 has 13 residues.

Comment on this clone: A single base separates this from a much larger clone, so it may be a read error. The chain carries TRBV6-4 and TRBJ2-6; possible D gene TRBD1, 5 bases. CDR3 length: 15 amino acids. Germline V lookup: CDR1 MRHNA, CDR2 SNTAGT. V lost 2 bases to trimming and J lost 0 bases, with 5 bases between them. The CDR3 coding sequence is TGTGCCAGCAGTGACGACAGCTCTGGGGCCAACGTCCTGACTTTC. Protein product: CASSDDSSGANVLTF.

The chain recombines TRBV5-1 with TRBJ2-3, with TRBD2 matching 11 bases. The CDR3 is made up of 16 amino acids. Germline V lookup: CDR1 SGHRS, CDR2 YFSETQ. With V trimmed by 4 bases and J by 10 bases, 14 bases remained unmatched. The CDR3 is CASSASSGGASRPQYF. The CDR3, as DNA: TGCGCCAGCAGCGCAAGTAGCGGGGGGGCCAGTCGCCCGCAGTATTTT.

Written as DNA, the CDR3 is TGTGCCACCAGTCCGGGTCGGGGGAGCACTGAAGCTTTCTTT. Translating gives CATSPGRGSTEAFF. This chain uses TRBV15 with TRBJ1-1; D possibly corresponds to TRBD1 (5 bases). Germline V CDR1 and CDR2: LNHNV, YYDKDF (reference sequence). Trimming cost V 6 bases and J 4 bases, with 15 bases left between them. The CDR3 is 14 amino acids.

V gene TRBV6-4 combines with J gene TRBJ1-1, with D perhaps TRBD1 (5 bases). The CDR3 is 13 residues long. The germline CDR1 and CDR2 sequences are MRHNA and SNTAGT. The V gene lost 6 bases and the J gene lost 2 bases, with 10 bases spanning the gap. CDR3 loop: CASRWTPNTEAFF. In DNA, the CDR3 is TGTGCCAGCAGATGGACACCAAACACTGAAGCTTTCTTT.

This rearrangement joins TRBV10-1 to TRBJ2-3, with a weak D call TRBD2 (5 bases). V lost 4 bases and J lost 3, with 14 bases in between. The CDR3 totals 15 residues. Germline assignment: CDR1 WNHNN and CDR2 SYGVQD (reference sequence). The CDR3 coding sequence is TGCGCCAGCAGTGCACAGAGGAGAGGGACAGATACGCAGTATTTT. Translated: CASSAQRRGTDTQYF.

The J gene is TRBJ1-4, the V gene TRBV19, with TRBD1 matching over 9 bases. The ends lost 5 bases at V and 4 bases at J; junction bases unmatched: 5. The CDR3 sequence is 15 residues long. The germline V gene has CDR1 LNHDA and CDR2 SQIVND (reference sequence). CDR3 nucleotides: TGTGCCAGTAGTGAAACAGGGGGCCGTAATGAAAAACTGTTTTTT. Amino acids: CASSETGGRNEKLFF.

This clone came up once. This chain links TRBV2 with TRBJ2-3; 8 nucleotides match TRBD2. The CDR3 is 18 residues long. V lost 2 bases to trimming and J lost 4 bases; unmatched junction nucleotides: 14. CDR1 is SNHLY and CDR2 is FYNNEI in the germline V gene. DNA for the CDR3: TGTGCCAGCAGTGAAATAGTCTTCAGCGGGGGCCCCCCAGATACGCAGTATTTT. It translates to CASSEIVFSGGPPDTQYF.

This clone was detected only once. This CDR3 is CASSPGGGAYSGNTIYF. CDR3 DNA: TGTGCCAGCAGCCCAGGCGGGGGTGCCTACTCTGGAAACACCATATATTTT. This chain links TRBV7-9 with TRBJ1-3; perhaps TRBD1 as D (5 bases). The germline V gene has CDR1 SEHNR and CDR2 FQNEAQ (reference sequence). The CDR3 covers 17 residues. V lost 5 bases to trimming and J lost 0 bases, with 17 bases between them. The complete variable domain, with remaining parts taken from reference TRBV7-9 and TRBJ1-3, reads DTGVSQNPRHKITKRGQNVTFRCDPISEHNRLYWYRQTLGQGPEFLTYFQNEAQLEKSRLLSDRFSAERPKGSFSTLEIQRTEQGDSAMYLCASSPGGGAYSGNTIYFGEGSWLTVV.

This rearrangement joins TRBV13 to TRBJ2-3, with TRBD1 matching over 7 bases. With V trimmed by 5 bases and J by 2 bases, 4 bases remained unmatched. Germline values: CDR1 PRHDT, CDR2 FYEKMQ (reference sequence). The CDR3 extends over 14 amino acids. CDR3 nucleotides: TGTGCCAGCAGCCAGGGGGTAAACACAGATACGCAGTATTTT. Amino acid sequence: CASSQGVNTDTQYF.

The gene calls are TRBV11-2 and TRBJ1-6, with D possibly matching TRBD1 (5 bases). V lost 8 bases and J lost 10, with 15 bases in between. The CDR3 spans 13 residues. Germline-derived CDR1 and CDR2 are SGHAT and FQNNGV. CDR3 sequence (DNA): TGTGCCAGCCACGGGGGGGGTTGGTCACCCCTCCACTTT. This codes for CASHGGGWSPLHF.

The CDR3 DNA is TGTGCCAGCAGCTTCCGGCAGGGAATCTCCTACGAGCAGTACTTC. This sequence encodes CASSFRQGISYEQYF. The V call is TRBV5-5, the J call TRBJ2-7; D perhaps matches TRBD1 (5 bases). Trimming removed 2 bases from V and 0 bases from J, with 12 bases in between. The CDR3 is 15 residues long. Germline CDR1 and CDR2: SGHKS and YYEKEE (reference sequence).

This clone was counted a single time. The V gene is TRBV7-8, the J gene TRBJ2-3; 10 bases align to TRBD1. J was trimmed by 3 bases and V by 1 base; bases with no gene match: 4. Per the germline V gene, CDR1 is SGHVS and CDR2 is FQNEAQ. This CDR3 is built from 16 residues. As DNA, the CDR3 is TGTGCCAGCAGCTTAGTGTTGGGACAGGGGACAGATACGCAGTATTTT. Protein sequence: CASSLVLGQGTDTQYF.